The next 22 T cell receptor beta chains were all read from a single sample in a study of cytomegalovirus exposure and HLA in healthy donors. Vbeta (60) and Jbeta (13) primers were used in the PCR. Method: immunoSEQ multiplex PCR; TCRdb's copy keeps in-frame clones and lacks some. The top ten clones hold roughly a fifth of a sample with approximately 110,000 clones, roughly 80% of them seen once. Material: PBMCs. The source is a man aged 25 to 40 in good health and CMV-seropositive.

The J gene is TRBJ1-3, the V gene TRBV5-6, with TRBD1 matching over 8 bases. Germline CDR1 SGHDT, CDR2 YYEEEE. Trimming removed 0 bases from V and 4 bases from J; junction bases left unmatched: 3. The CDR3 spans 15 residues. The CDR3 DNA reads TGTGCCAGCAGCTTGGGGCAGGGGGCGGGAAACACCATATATTTT. Encoded protein: CASSLGQGAGNTIYF.

The CDR3 loop reads CASRRWYNSPLHF. The CDR3 DNA reads TGTGCCAGCAGGAGATGGTATAATTCACCCCTCCACTTT. The rearrangement uses TRBV2 and TRBJ1-6; D is undetermined. V shed 6 bases and J shed 4 bases, with 7 bases lying between them. The CDR3 runs to 13 residues. CDR1 SNHLY and CDR2 FYNNEI come from the germline V gene.

The chain is built from TRBV7-2 and TRBJ2-1, with 9 bases identical to TRBD2. V lost 2 bases to trimming and J lost 6 bases; unmatched junction nucleotides: 5. The CDR3 has 15 residues. Germline lookup yields CDR1 SGHTA and CDR2 FQGNSA. In DNA, the CDR3 is TGTGCCAGCAGCTTATGGGCTAGCGGGGTCAATGAGCAGTTCTTC. This gives the protein CASSLWASGVNEQFF. The full variable domain, with the rest looked up from reference TRBV7-2 and TRBJ2-1, is GAGVSQSPSNKVTEKGKDVELRCDPISGHTALYWYRQSLGQGLEFLIYFQGNSAPDKSGLPSDRFSAERTGGSVSTLTIQRTQQEDSAVYLCASSLWASGVNEQFFGPGTRLTVL.

The chain employs TRBV9 and TRBJ2-7, with a tentative D call TRBD1 (7 bases). CDR1 is SGDLS and CDR2 is YYNGEE in the germline V gene. The V end was cut by 8 bases, the J end by 6 bases, with 21 bases between. The length of the CDR3 is 14 residues. CDR3 sequence reads: CASKVGGGEGEQYF. As DNA, the CDR3 is TGTGCCAGTAAAGTTGGAGGGGGCGAAGGCGAGCAGTACTTC.

The chain carries TRBV5-1 and TRBJ2-2; TRBD2 might be the D (5 bases). The germline CDR1 and CDR2 sequences are SGHRS and YFSETQ. Deletions cut 0 bases from V and 6 bases from J, with 9 bases between. The CDR3 is 14 residues long. The CDR3 reads CASSLVRGPGELFF. The CDR3 DNA is TGCGCCAGCAGCTTGGTTCGGGGTCCCGGGGAGCTGTTTTTT.

The gene calls are TRBV7-9 and TRBJ2-3; 8 bases line up with TRBD1. The CDR3 loop spans 14 amino acids. Germline loops: CDR1 SEHNR, CDR2 FQNEAQ (reference sequence). The CDR3 spells CCSTGGISTDTQYF. CDR3 in DNA: TGTTGTTCCACAGGGGGGATTTCCACAGATACGCAGTATTTT.

In this sample, this clone turned up once. The V gene is TRBV28, the J gene TRBJ2-7, with TRBD1 matching 10 bases. Germline CDR1 and CDR2: MDHEN and SYDVKM. Trimming cost V 2 bases and J 2 bases; bases outside gene matches: 6. The CDR3 is made up of 16 amino acids. CDR3 nucleotide sequence: TGTGCCAGCAGTTTACGAGGGACAGGGGAGGCCTACGAGCAGTACGTC. It translates to CASSLRGTGEAYEQYV.

This clone was seen only once. V usage is TRBV5-4 and J usage is TRBJ2-3; 12 nucleotides line up with TRBD2. From germline, CDR1 is SGHNT and CDR2 YYREEE (reference sequence). V was clipped by 4 bases and J by 2 bases; unmatched bases: 11. The CDR3 has 18 residues. This CDR3 reads CASSASSGRALVTDTQYF. CDR3 DNA: TGTGCCAGCAGCGCCTCTAGCGGGAGGGCCCTAGTCACAGATACGCAGTATTTT.

The gene calls are TRBV5-6 and TRBJ1-2, with 7 positions matching TRBD1. This CDR3 spans 16 amino acids. The V and J ends lost 2 bases and 2 bases, in that order; junction bases with no gene match: 9. CDR1 SGHDT and CDR2 YYEEEE come from the germline V gene. As DNA, the CDR3 is TGTGCCAGCAGCTTAGACGGACAGGCACCAAACTATGGCTACACCTTC. This sequence encodes CASSLDGQAPNYGYTF. Looking up the rest from reference TRBV5-6 and TRBJ1-2 gives the full variable domain: DAGVTQSPTHLIKTRGQQVTLRCSPKSGHDTVSWYQQALGQGPQFIFQYYEEEERQRGNFPDRFSGHQFPNYSSELNVNALLLGDSALYLCASSLDGQAPNYGYTFGSGTRLTVV.

The genes are TRBV18 and TRBJ2-7, with TRBD2 matching over 8 bases. V lost 3 bases to trimming and J lost 5 bases; unmatched junction nucleotides: 3. CDR3 size: 13 residues. Germline CDR1 KGHSH, CDR2 LQKENI. CDR3 loop: CASSPRAGDEQYF. CDR3 sequence (DNA): TGTGCCAGCTCACCCCGAGCGGGGGACGAGCAGTACTTC.

The J gene is TRBJ1-2, the V gene TRBV28; possibly TRBD1 for D (6 bases). CDR1 is MDHEN, CDR2 SYDVKM, per germline. The CDR3 runs to 16 residues. Trimming pared 5 bases from V and 4 bases from J, leaving 20 bases between. This CDR3 is CASSQVQGLSGYGYTF. The CDR3 nucleotides read TGTGCCAGCAGTCAAGTTCAGGGGCTATCTGGCTATGGCTACACCTTC.

The gene calls are TRBV5-3 and TRBJ2-3; 11 nucleotides align to TRBD2. TRBV5-3 carries the ORF label, with uncertain function. V shed 0 bases, J shed 2 bases, and the junction held 11 bases outside the gene matches. The CDR3 extends over 19 amino acids. The CDR3 region is CARSLAPSGGLAFTDTQYF. The CDR3 region has the DNA TGTGCCAGAAGCTTGGCCCCTAGCGGGGGGCTAGCCTTCACAGATACGCAGTATTTT.

J is TRBJ1-2 and V is TRBV28, with TRBD1 identical over 11 bases. Trimming removed 5 bases from V and 3 bases from J; junction bases left unmatched: 5. CDR3 length: 15 residues. Germline assignment: CDR1 MDHEN and CDR2 SYDVKM. As DNA, the CDR3 is TGTGCCAGCAGTGTACAGGGACAGGGGGACTATGGCTACACCTTC. Protein: CASSVQGQGDYGYTF.

This rearrangement joins TRBV21-1 to TRBJ2-2; the tabulated D call, TRBD2, remains unverified against the DNA. TRBV21-1 is tagged as a pseudogene. CDR3 length: 19 amino acids. The CDR3 protein is CASSKGLGSVASSTGELFF. In nucleotides, the CDR3 is TGTGCCAGCAGCAAAGGTTTGGGTAGCGTGGCCTCAAGCACCGGGGAGCTGTTTTTT.

The chain employs TRBV5-1 and TRBJ1-6, with a tentative D call TRBD1 (6 bases). Germline loops: CDR1 SGHRS, CDR2 YFSETQ. This CDR3 has 14 amino acids. V lost 2 bases, J lost 7 bases, and 10 bases lay in between. As DNA, the CDR3 is TGCGCCAGCAGCTTCGGCCAGGGGAATTCACCCCTCCACTTT. Translation: CASSFGQGNSPLHF.

This chain joins TRBV5-6 and TRBJ2-7, with TRBD1 matching over 7 bases. Germline CDR1 SGHDT, CDR2 YYEEEE. The CDR3 sequence is 14 residues long. Trimming took 5 bases from V and 3 from J; bases not matched to a gene: 8. The CDR3 loop is CASSSTGTVYEQYV. The CDR3 nucleotides are TGTGCCAGCAGTTCTACCGGGACAGTCTACGAGCAGTACGTC.

This sequence joins TRBV27 and TRBJ1-2; a possible D gene is TRBD1 (5 bases). CDR3 length: 16 amino acids. CDR1 MNHEY and CDR2 SMNVEV come from the germline V gene (reference sequence). Trimming pared 2 bases from V and 8 bases from J, leaving 21 bases between. In DNA form, the CDR3 reads TGTGCCAGCAGTTTAGTGGTCGGGCAGGGTGTAGGCGGCTACACCTTC. Translation gives CASSLVVGQGVGGYTF.

Notes on this clone: In this CDR3 the conserved last residue, phenylalanine or tryptophan, is missing, so a read error is likely. The DNA is left out, because the CDR3 cannot be placed on it with certainty; the CDR3 is given as TCRdb lists it. This chain connects TRBV23-1 to TRBJ1-2; the table assigns TRBD1, which was not confirmed against the DNA. TRBV23-1 is an ORF, and what it does is uncertain. The length of the CDR3 is 18 amino acids, counting both ends. The CDR3 sequence: CASCPWSAPAVNLWTGGN.

This clone has a single count. The V gene is TRBV9, the J gene TRBJ2-5; D is possibly TRBD2 (7 bases). The assigned J gene may be wrong: the sequence end matches TRBJ2-7 better. Germline CDR1 is SGDLS and CDR2 is YYNGEE. The CDR3 sequence is 15 residues long. The CDR3: CASSEGGGSSYEQYF. CDR3 bases: TGTGCCAGCAGCGAGGGGGGGGGAAGCTCCTACGAGCAGTACTTC.

V usage is TRBV11-2 and J usage is TRBJ2-1; 7 nucleotides match TRBD2. CDR1 and CDR2 from the germline V gene are SGHAT and FQNNGV. This CDR3 has 16 amino acids. With V trimmed by 5 bases and J by 5 bases, 12 bases remained unmatched. The CDR3 DNA follows: TGTGCCAGCAGCCATGGATCGGGACTATACGACAATGAGCAGTTCTTC. Protein sequence: CASSHGSGLYDNEQFF.

J is TRBJ2-1 and V is TRBV7-8, with TRBD2 matching over 11 bases. The CDR3 contains 20 residues. V lost 5 bases to trimming and J lost 0 bases; unmatched junction nucleotides: 15. Germline V gives CDR1 SGHVS, CDR2 FQNEAQ. For the CDR3, the DNA is TGTGCCAGCAGCCCGTCTAGCGGGGGGCCTTTTTACACCTCCTACAATGAGCAGTTCTTC. This gives the protein CASSPSSGGPFYTSYNEQFF.

V is TRBV5-1 and J is TRBJ1-6, with a tentative D call TRBD1 (6 bases). CDR3 length: 15 amino acids. Germline CDR1 reads SGHRS; CDR2 reads YFSETQ. Trimming shortened V by 3 bases and J by 5 bases, and 12 bases separated the two germline ends. This chain's CDR3 is CASSSGTPNNSPLHF. DNA for the CDR3: TGCGCCAGCAGCTCCGGGACACCCAATAATTCACCCCTCCACTTT.